The entry below describes one TCR beta chain. This sample is drawn from a study of shared clonotypes between healthy human individuals. For unsorted PBMC, 250 to 300 ng DNA per replicate equaled roughly 28,000 T cell genomes. The table came from immunoSEQ multiplex PCR; TCRdb's copy has only in-frame clones and leaves some out. The sample includes more than 400,000 clones, approximately 78% of them seen just once. CDR1 SGHTA and CDR2 FQGNSA come from the germline V gene. V lost 0 bases, J lost 4 bases, and 5 bases stayed unmatched. CDR3 length: 15 amino acids. This clonotype was sampled from a woman aged 40 to 50 in good health. Some clones in this sample may be carry-over from other donors' samples. V usage is TRBV7-2 and J usage is TRBJ2-5; TRBD1 agrees at 7 bases. The sequencing input was PBMCs. CDR3 nucleotides: TGTGCCAGCAGCTTAGCAGGAGCAGGGGGAGAGACCCAGTACTTC. This encodes CASSLAGAGGETQYF.